This T cell receptor (beta chain) came from a study of blood T cell repertoires in COVID-19. About the study: The United States, Italy and Spain supplied acute and convalescent COVID-19 samples. The cDNA or gDNA used as material had been derived from T cells, B-cell-depleted T cells, or PBMCs.

CDR3 length: 13 amino acids. V lost 4 bases and J 2 bases, leaving 9 bases between the germline ends. The germline gives CDR1 SGDLS, CDR2 YYNGEE. In the authors' methods: Quantification of nucleated cells was approximated via reference gene primer amplification. Libraries were prepared by immunoSEQ multiplex PCR; TCRdb keeps only in-frame clonotypes and omits some of them. V and J calls and clone size follow that table, whereas D and trimming were derived from the DNA. The sample consists of some 240,000 clones, approximately 80% of them appearing once. The source material was peripheral blood. The source is a man aged 50 to 60 with active or convalescent COVID-19. The chain combines TRBV9 with TRBJ1-2; tentative D call: TRBD1 (6 bases). The CDR3 DNA reads TGTGCCAGCAGCCCGGACAGAAACTATGGCTACACCTTC. Encoded protein: CASSPDRNYGYTF.